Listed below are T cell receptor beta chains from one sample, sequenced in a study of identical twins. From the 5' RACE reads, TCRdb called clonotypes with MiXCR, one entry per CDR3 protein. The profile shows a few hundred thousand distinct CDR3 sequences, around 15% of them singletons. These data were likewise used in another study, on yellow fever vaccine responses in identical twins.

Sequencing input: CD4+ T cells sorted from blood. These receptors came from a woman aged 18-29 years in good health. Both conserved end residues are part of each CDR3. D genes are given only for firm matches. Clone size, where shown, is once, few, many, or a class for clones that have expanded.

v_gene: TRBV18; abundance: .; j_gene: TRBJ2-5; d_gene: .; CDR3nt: TGTGCCAGCTCACCGATTAGGGAAGAGACCCAGTACTTC; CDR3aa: CASSPIREETQYF
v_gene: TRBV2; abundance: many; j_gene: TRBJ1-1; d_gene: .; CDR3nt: TGTGCCAGCAGGGTACAGGGGAACACTGAAGCTTTCTTT; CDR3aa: CASRVQGNTEAFF
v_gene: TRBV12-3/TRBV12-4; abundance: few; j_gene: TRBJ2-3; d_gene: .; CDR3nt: TGTGCCAGCAGTTTTCCGACCCCAGATACGCAGTATTTT; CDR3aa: CASSFPTPDTQYF
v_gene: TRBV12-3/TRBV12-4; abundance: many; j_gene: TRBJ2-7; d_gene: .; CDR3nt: TGTGCCAGCAGTTTCGATAGGGTGTCGAGCTCCTACGAGCAGTACTTC; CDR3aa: CASSFDRVSSSYEQYF
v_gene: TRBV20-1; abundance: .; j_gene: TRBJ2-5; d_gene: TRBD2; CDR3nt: TGCAGTGCAACCGATCTAGCGGGGACCCAAGAGACCCAGTACTTC; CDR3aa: CSATDLAGTQETQYF
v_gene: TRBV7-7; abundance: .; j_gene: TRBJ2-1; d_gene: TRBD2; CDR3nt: TGTGCCAGCAGCGTGACTAGCGGGGGGGCGAATGAGCAGTTCTTC; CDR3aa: CASSVTSGGANEQFF
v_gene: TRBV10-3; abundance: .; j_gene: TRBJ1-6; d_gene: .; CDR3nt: TGTGCCATCAGTGAAGGTCAGGGGATTTCACCCCTCCACTTT; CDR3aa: CAISEGQGISPLHF
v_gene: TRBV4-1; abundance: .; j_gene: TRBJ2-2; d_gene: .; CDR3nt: TGCGCCAGCAGCCAAGAGGAGGGAAGGGACACCGGGGAGCTGTTTTTT; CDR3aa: CASSQEEGRDTGELFF
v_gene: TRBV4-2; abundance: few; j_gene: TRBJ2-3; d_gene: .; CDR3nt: TGTGCCAGCAGCCAAGTAGGGGGGGCGGGCACAGATACGCAGTATTTT; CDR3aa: CASSQVGGAGTDTQYF
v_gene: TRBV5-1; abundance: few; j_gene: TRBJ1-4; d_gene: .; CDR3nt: TGCGCCAGCAGCTTGGAGCCAGGGGCTAATGAAAAACTGTTTTTT; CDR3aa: CASSLEPGANEKLFF
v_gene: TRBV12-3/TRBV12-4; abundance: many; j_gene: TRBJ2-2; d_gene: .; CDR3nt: TGTGCCAGCAGTCGGGACGGGTTCACCGGGGAGCTGTTTTTT; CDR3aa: CASSRDGFTGELFF
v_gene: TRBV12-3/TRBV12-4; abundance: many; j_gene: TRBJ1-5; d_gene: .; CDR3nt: TGTGCCAGCAGTTTTGAGGCCCACAATCAGCCCCAGCATTTT; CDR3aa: CASSFEAHNQPQHF
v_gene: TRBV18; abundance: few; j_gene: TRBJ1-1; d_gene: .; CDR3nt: TGTGCCAGCTCACCACCAACGAGGACTGAAGCTTTCTTT; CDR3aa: CASSPPTRTEAFF
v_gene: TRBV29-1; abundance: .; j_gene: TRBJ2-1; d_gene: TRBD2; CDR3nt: TGCAGCGCACCGGGACTAGCGAAGGTTGAGCAGTTCTTC; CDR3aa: CSAPGLAKVEQFF
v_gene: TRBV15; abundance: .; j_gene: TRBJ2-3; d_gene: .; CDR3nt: TGTGCCACCAGCAAATCGGGGGCGAGGACAGATACGCAGTATTTT; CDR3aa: CATSKSGARTDTQYF
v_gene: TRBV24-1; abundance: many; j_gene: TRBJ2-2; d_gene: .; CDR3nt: TGTGCCACCAGTGAACCCGCACAGGGCACCGGGGAGCTGTTTTTT; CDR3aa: CATSEPAQGTGELFF
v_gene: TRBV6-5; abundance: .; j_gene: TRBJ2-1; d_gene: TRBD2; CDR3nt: TGTGCCAGCAGTTACTCTAGCGGGACCTACAATGAGCAGTTCTTC; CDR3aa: CASSYSSGTYNEQFF
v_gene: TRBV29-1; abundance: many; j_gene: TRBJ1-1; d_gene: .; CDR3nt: TGCAGCGGTTATCGGTCGGGGCAGAACACTGAAGCTTTCTTT; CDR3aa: CSGYRSGQNTEAFF
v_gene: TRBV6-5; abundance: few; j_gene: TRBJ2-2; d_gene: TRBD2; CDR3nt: TGTGCCAGCAGTTACCTAAAATTGACTAGCGGGATCACCGGGGAGCTGTTTTTT; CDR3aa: CASSYLKLTSGITGELFF
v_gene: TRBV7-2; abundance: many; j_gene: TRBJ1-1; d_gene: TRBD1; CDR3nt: TGTGCCAGCAGCCCTCAGGGGGCGAACACTGAAGCTTTCTTT; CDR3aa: CASSPQGANTEAFF
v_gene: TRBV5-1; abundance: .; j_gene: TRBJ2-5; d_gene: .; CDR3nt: TGCGCCAGCAGCTTGCGCCAGGGAAGAGAGACCCAGTACTTC; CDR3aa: CASSLRQGRETQYF
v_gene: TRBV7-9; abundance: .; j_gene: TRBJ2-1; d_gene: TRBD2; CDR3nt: TGTGCCAGCAGACCCACCGGGACTAGCGGGGGGGCCCATGAGCAGTTCTTC; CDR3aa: CASRPTGTSGGAHEQFF
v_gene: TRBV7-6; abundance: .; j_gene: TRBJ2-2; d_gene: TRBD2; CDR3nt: TGTGCCAGCAGCCTAATAGCGGGGCAAAGCACCGGGGAGCTGTTTTTT; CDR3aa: CASSLIAGQSTGELFF
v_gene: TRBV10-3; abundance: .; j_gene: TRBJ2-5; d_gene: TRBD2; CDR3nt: TGTGCCATCAGCTTGACTAGCGGTCCTGGCGGGGAGACCCAGTACTTC; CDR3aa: CAISLTSGPGGETQYF
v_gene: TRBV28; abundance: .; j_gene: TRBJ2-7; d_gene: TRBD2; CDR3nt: TGTGCCAGCAGTTCGGGTGGGGGACTAGCGGAGCTGGGGGAGCAGTACTTC; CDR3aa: CASSSGGGLAELGEQYF
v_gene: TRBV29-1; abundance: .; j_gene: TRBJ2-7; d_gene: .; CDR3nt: TGCAGCGTCCAGGGAAGGACCTACGAGCAGTACTTC; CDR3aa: CSVQGRTYEQYF
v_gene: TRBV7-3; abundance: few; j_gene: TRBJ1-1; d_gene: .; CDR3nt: TGTGCCAGCAGCTTAGACGGGGTTGCTGAAGCTTTCTTT; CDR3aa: CASSLDGVAEAFF
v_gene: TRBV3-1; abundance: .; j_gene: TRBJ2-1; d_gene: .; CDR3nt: TGTGCCAGCAGCCAAGATCTTAGTAATCAGAAGTACTACAATGAGCAGTTCTTC; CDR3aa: CASSQDLSNQKYYNEQFF
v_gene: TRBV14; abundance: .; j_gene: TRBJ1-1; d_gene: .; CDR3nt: TGTGCCAGCAGCCAAGTGGGTACTGAAGCTTTCTTT; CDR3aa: CASSQVGTEAFF
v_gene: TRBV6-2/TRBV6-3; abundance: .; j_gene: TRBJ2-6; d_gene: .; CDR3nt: TGTGCCAGCAAAACCTCTGGGGCCAACGTCCTGACTTTC; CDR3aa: CASKTSGANVLTF
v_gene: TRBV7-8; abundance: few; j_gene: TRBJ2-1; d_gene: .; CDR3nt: TGTGCCAGCAGCTTAGCGCACGGAGACTACAATGAGCAGTTCTTC; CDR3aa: CASSLAHGDYNEQFF
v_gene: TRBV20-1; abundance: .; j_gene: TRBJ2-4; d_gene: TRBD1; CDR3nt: TGCAGTGCGGGGGGACAGGGGGAAAACATTCAGTACTTC; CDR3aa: CSAGGQGENIQYF
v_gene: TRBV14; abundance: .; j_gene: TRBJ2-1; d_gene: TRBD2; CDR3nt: TGTGCCAGCAGCCAAGATAAGGGACTAGCGGGAGCGAGGGTGCTGGAGCAGTTCTTC; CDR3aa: CASSQDKGLAGARVLEQFF
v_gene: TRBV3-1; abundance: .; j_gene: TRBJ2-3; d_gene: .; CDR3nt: TGTGCCAGCAGCCAGGAGGTAATCGCAGATACGCAGTATTTT; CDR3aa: CASSQEVIADTQYF
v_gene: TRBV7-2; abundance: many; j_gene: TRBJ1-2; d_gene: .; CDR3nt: TGTGCCAGCAGCTTAGAGCTAGTGCGCTATGGCTACACCTTC; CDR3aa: CASSLELVRYGYTF
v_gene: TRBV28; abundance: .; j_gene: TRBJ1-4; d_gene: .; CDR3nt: TGTGCCAGCAGTTTTGGGCTGGATGAAAAACTGTTTTTT; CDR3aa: CASSFGLDEKLFF
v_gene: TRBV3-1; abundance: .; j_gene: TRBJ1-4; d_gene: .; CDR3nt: TGTGCCAGCAGCCGGGGGGACCGTGAAAAACTGTTTTTT; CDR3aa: CASSRGDREKLFF
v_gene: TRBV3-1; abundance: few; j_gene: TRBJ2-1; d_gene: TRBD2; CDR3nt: TGTGCCAGCAGCCAAGTTAGCGGGCCTACCTCCTACAATGAGCAGTTCTTC; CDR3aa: CASSQVSGPTSYNEQFF